The next 8 T cell receptor beta chains were all read from a single sample in a study of T cell repertoires in cytomegalovirus infection. These receptors' antigens are unknown. From the reads, TCRdb called clonotypes with MiXCR, one entry per CDR3 protein. Here the sample spans fewer than 900,000 distinct CDR3 sequences, just under 30% being singletons. Material: cultured CD8+ T cells from PBMCs, obtained from culture after CMV antigen stimulation. The receptor source for this set is a human donor in good health (CMV status not recorded). Some clones in this sample may be carry-over from other donors' samples.

This clonotype was detected many times. The chain couples TRBV7-6 to TRBJ2-2, with D perhaps TRBD1 (5 bases). CDR3 length: 15 residues. Trimming left V 5 bases short and J 4 bases short, with 14 bases between. CDR1 is SGHVS and CDR2 is FNYEAQ in the germline V gene. In nucleotides, the CDR3 is TGTGCCAGCAGCGGTAGACAGACCCTCACCGGGGAGCTGTTTTTT. This sequence encodes CASSGRQTLTGELFF.

The J gene is TRBJ2-1, the V gene TRBV9, with D perhaps being TRBD1 or TRBD2 (5 bases each). V dropped 0 bases and J dropped 2 bases, with 9 bases sitting between them. The V gene's germline CDR1 is SGDLS and CDR2 YYNGEE. This CDR3 has 15 amino acids. For the CDR3, the DNA is TGTGCCAGCAGCGTAGCGGGGCCTGCCTACAATGAGCAGTTCTTC. It codes for CASSVAGPAYNEQFF.

This clonotype has a count of ten or more. The CDR3 here is CASRTGTGGSDTQYF. The CDR3 nucleotides read TGTGCCAGCAGGACCGGGACGGGGGGGAGCGATACGCAGTATTTT. The chain is built from TRBV27 and TRBJ2-3, with TRBD2 matching 8 bases. The CDR3 loop spans 15 amino acids. The germline CDR1 and CDR2 sequences are MNHEY and SMNVEV (reference sequence). V dropped 6 bases and J dropped 6; count of bases not matched to a gene: 11.

This clonotype was detected a few times. The chain uses TRBV7-9 and TRBJ1-6; no firm D call. Germline values: CDR1 SEHNR, CDR2 FQNEAQ (reference sequence). The CDR3 consists of 16 residues. The V and J ends lost 5 bases and 6 bases respectively, with 17 bases between them. The CDR3 region is CASSQAPVDVNSPLHF. CDR3 in DNA: TGTGCCAGCAGCCAAGCCCCTGTCGACGTTAATTCACCCCTCCACTTT.

The chain recombines TRBV15 with TRBJ2-5, with 8 positions matching TRBD1. The V gene's germline CDR1 is LNHNV and CDR2 YYDKDF (reference sequence). Trimming removed 0 bases from V and 4 bases from J; junction bases left unmatched: 1. CDR3 length: 14 amino acids. In DNA form, the CDR3 reads TGTGCCACCAGCAGAGACAGGGGGCCAGAGACCCAGTACTTC. Its translation is CATSRDRGPETQYF.

This clonotype has just a few counts. V gene TRBV12-5 combines with J gene TRBJ2-1; D unresolved. Germline loops: CDR1 LGHNT, CDR2 FRNRAP. The CDR3 extends over 16 amino acids. V gave up 2 bases and J gave up 0 bases, with 11 bases separating them. In DNA form, the CDR3 reads TGTGCTAGTGGTTTGTTCGGCGGTAGCTCCTACAATGAGCAGTTCTTC. It specifies CASGLFGGSSYNEQFF.

The rearrangement joins TRBV5-3 to TRBJ2-7; 7 bases align to TRBD2. TRBV5-3 has ORF status, its function being uncertain. With 8 bases clipped from V and 5 bases from J, the junction kept 16 bases outside the gene matches. The CDR3 has 15 residues. CDR3 sequence: CASSASGLSLHEQYF. For the CDR3, the DNA is TGTGCCAGCAGCGCGTCGGGACTATCCCTGCACGAGCAGTACTTC.

The rearrangement uses TRBV5-5 and TRBJ2-7, with D possibly being TRBD1 (6 bases). The CDR3 extends over 15 amino acids. Germline V gene data show CDR1 as SGHKS and CDR2 as YYEKEE (reference sequence). V was trimmed by 5 bases and J by 0 bases, leaving 15 bases between them. The CDR3 sequence: CASRSGQSSSYEQYF. CDR3 nucleotide sequence: TGTGCCAGCAGATCCGGACAGTCGAGCTCCTACGAGCAGTACTTC. Filled out from reference TRBV5-5 and TRBJ2-7, the complete variable domain reads DAGVTQSPTHLIKTRGQQVTLRCSPISGHKSVSWYQQVLGQGPQFIFQYYEKEERGRGNFPDRFSARQFPNYSSELNVNALLLGDSALYLCASRSGQSSSYEQYFGPGTRLTVT.